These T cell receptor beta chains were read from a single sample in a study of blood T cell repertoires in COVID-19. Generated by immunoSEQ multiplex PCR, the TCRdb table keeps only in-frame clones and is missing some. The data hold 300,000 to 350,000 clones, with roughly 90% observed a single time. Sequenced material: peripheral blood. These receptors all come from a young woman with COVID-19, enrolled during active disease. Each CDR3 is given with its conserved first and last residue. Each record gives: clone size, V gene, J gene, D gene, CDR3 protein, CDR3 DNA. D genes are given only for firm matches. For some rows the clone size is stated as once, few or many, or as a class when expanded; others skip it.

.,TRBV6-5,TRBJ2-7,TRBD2,CASGTSGSAYEQYF,TGTGCCAGCGGTACTAGCGGGAGCGCCTACGAGCAGTACTTC
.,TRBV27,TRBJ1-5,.,CASSRLEGQPQHF,TGTGCCAGCAGTAGGCTGGAGGGTCAGCCCCAGCATTTT
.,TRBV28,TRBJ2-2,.,CASSSDTGELFF,TGTGCCAGCAGTTCCGACACCGGGGAGCTGTTTTTT
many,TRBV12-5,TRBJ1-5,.,CASGLDRPPRNQPQHF,TGTGCTAGTGGTTTGGACAGGCCTCCCCGCAATCAGCCCCAGCATTTT
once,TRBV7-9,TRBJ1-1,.,CASSLEGGTEAFF,TGTGCCAGCAGCTTAGAAGGAGGGACTGAAGCTTTCTTT
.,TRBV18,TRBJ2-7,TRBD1,CASSPGQSSYEQYF,TGTGCCAGCTCCCCGGGACAGAGCTCCTACGAGCAGTACTTC
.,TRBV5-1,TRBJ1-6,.,CASSLYGDGNSPLHF,TGCGCCAGCAGCTTGTACGGGGATGGAAATTCACCCCTCCACTTT
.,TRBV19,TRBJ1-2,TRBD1,CASSTGGRGGYTF,TGTGCCAGTAGCACAGGGGGAAGAGGCGGCTACACCTTC
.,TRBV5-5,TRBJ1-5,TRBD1,CASSFDRGNQPQHF,TGTGCCAGCAGCTTTGACAGGGGCAATCAGCCCCAGCATTTT
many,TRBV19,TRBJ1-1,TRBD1,CASSIGQGRRNTEAFF,TGTGCCAGTAGTATCGGACAGGGAAGGAGGAACACTGAAGCTTTCTTT
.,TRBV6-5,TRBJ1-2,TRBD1,CASSRQGYGYTF,TGTGCCAGCAGCCGACAGGGCTATGGCTACACCTTC
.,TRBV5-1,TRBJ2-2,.,CASSFDPNQAGELFF,TGCGCCAGCAGCTTCGACCCCAACCAGGCCGGGGAGCTGTTTTTT
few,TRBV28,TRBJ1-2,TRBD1,CASSTGQGKFYGYTF,TGTGCCAGCAGTACGGGACAGGGGAAATTCTATGGCTACACCTTC
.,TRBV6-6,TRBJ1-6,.,CASSRRAAGALNSPLHF,TGTGCCAGCAGTCGTAGAGCCGCAGGGGCCCTAAATTCACCCCTCCACTTT
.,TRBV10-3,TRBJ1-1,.,CAISARDTEAFF,TGTGCCATCAGCGCGCGGGACACTGAAGCTTTCTTT
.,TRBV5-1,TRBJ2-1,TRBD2,CASSLAGTSVYNEQFF,TGCGCCAGCAGCTTGGCAGGGACTAGCGTATACAATGAGCAGTTCTTC
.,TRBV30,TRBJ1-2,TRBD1,CAWSMQGGVYGYTF,TGTGCCTGGAGCATGCAGGGGGGAGTCTATGGCTACACCTTC
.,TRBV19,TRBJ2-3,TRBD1,CASSTHRDRPTDTQYF,TGTGCCAGTAGTACTCACCGGGACAGGCCCACAGATACGCAGTATTTT
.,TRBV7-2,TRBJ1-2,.,CASSSSGSGVHNYGYTF,TGTGCCAGCAGCTCTTCGGGTAGCGGTGTACATAACTATGGCTACACCTTC
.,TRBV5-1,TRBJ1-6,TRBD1,CASSFNPRTGGDNSPLHF,TGCGCCAGCAGCTTCAACCCTCGGACAGGGGGGGATAATTCACCCCTCCACTTT
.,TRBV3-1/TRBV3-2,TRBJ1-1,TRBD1,CASSPLFATGFEAFF,TGTGCCAGCAGCCCCTTGTTTGCGACAGGGTTTGAAGCTTTCTTT
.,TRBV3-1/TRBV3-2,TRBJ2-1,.,CASSPGVISYNEQFF,TGTGCCAGCAGCCCCGGGGTAATATCCTACAATGAGCAGTTCTTC